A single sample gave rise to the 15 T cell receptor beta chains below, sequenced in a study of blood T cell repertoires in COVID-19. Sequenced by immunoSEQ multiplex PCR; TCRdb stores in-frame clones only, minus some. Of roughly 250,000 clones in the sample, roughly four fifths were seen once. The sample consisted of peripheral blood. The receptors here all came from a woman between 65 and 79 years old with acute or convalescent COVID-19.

CDR3 region: CASSFSGQGYNEQFF. The DNA of the CDR3 is TGCGCCAGCAGCTTCTCGGGACAGGGATACAATGAGCAGTTCTTC. This sequence joins TRBV5-1 and TRBJ2-1; TRBD1 matches at 9 bases. CDR3 size: 15 residues. CDR1 SGHRS and CDR2 YFSETQ come from the germline V gene. Trimming at V came to 2 bases and at J to 4 bases, leaving 4 bases not matched to a gene.

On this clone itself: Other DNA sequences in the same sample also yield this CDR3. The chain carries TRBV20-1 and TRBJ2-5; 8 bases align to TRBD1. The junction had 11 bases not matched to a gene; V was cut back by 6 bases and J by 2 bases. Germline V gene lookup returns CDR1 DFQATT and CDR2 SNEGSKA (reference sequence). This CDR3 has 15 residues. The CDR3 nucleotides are TGCAGTGCCAGTCGCACCGGGACAGGACAAGAGACCCAGTACTTC. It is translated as CSASRTGTGQETQYF.

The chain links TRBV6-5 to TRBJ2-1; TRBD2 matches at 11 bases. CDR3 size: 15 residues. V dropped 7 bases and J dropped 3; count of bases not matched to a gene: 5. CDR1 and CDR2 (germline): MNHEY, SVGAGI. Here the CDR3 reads CASTPLAGGYNEQFF. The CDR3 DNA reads TGTGCCAGCACCCCCCTAGCGGGGGGCTACAATGAGCAGTTCTTC.

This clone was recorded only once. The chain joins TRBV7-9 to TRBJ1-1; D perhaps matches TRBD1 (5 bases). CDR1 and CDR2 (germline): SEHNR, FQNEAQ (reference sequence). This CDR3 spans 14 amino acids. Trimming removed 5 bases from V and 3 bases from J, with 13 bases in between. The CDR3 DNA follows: TGTGCCAGCAGCATCGACAGAGAGTACACTGAAGCTTTCTTT. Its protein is CASSIDREYTEAFF.

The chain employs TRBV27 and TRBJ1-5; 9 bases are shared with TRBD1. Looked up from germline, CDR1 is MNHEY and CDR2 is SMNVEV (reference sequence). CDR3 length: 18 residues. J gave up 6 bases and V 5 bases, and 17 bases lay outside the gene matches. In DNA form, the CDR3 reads TGTGCCAGCAGTCCTCCTGCTACCGGGACAGGGTTAGGTCAGCCCCAGCATTTT. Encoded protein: CASSPPATGTGLGQPQHF.

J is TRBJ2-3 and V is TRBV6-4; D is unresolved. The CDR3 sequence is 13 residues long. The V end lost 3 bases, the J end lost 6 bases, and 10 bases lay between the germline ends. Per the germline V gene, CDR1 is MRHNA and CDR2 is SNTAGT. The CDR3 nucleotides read TGTGCCAGCAGTGAATGGGCTCGGGATACGCAGTATTTT. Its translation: CASSEWARDTQYF.

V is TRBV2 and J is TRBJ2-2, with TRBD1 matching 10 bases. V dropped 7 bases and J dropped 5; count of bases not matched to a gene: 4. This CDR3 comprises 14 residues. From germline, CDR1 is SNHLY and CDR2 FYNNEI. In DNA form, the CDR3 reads TGTGCCAGCAAACGACAGGGGGCTACCGGGGAGCTGTTTTTT. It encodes CASKRQGATGELFF.

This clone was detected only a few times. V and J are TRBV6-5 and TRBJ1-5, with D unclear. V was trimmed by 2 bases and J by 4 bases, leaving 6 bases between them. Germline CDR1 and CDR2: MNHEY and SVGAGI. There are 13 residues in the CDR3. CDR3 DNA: TGTGCCAGCAGTTACCTAGAGAATCAGCCCCAGCATTTT. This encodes CASSYLENQPQHF.

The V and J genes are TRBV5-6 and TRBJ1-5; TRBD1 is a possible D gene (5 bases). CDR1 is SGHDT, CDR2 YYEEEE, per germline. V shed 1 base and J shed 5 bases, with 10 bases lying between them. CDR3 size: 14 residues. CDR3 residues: CASSLTGGDQPQHF. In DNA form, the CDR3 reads TGTGCCAGCAGCTTGACAGGTGGGGATCAGCCCCAGCATTTT. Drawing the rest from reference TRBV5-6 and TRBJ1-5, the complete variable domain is DAGVTQSPTHLIKTRGQQVTLRCSPKSGHDTVSWYQQALGQGPQFIFQYYEEEERQRGNFPDRFSGHQFPNYSSELNVNALLLGDSALYLCASSLTGGDQPQHFGDGTRLSIL.

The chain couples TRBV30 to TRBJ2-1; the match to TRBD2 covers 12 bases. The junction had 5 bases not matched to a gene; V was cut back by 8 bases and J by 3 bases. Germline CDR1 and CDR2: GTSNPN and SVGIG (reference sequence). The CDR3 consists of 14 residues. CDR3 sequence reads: CAVLLAGGYNEQFF. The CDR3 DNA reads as TGTGCCGTACTACTAGCGGGGGGCTACAATGAGCAGTTCTTC.

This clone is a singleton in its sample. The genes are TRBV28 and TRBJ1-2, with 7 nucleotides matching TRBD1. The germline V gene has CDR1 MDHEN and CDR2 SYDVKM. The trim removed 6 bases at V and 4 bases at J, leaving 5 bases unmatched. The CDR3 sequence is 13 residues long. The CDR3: CASRRDSSYGYTF. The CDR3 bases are TGTGCCAGCAGGAGGGACAGCTCCTATGGCTACACCTTC.

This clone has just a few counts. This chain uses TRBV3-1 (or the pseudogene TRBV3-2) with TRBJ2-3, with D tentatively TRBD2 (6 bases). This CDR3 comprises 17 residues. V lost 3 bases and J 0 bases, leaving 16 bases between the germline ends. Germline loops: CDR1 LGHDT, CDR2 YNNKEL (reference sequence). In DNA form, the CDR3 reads TGTGCCAGCAGCCAGCGAGGGACTCGTTCGAGCACAGATACGCAGTATTTT. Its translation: CASSQRGTRSSTDTQYF.

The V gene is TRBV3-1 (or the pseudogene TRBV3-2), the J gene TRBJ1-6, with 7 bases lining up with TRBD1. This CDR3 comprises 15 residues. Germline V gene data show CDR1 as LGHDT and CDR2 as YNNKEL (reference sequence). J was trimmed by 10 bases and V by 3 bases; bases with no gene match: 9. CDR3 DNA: TGTGCCAGCAGCCAGGACGACAGGGCAACATCACCCCTCCACTTT. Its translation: CASSQDDRATSPLHF.

CDR3 sequence reads: CASSYDPGSPYGYTF. The CDR3 DNA is TGTGCCAGCAGCTACGACCCGGGAAGTCCCTATGGCTACACCTTC. V and J are TRBV5-6 and TRBJ1-2; D not certain. The germline gives CDR1 SGHDT, CDR2 YYEEEE. The CDR3 runs 15 residues. The ends were cut back, 3 bases at V and 4 bases at J, with 16 bases in the middle.

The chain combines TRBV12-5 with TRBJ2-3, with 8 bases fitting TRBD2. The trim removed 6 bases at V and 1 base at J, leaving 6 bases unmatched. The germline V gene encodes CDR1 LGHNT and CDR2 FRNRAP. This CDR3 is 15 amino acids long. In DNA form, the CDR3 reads TGTGCTAGTGGGGTGGGAGCGGGGGGCACAGATACGCAGTATTTT. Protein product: CASGVGAGGTDTQYF.